The rows below give T cell receptor beta chains drawn from one sample of a study of blood T cell repertoires in COVID-19. TCRdb's copy holds only in-frame clones and misses some; the assay was immunoSEQ multiplex PCR. The sample holds about 130,000 clones, roughly four fifths seen once. Sample: peripheral blood. The receptors were sampled from a woman aged 50 to 60 with acute or convalescent COVID-19. Each CDR3 is given with its conserved first and last residue. A D gene is named only where the DNA matches it firmly. Size values are once, few and many counts, or a class for expanded clones, and some rows have none.

CDR3aa: CASSLLAGRYNEQFF
CDR3nt: TGTGCCAGCAGCTTACTAGCGGGACGTTACAATGAGCAGTTCTTC
abundance: .
d_gene: TRBD2
len: 15
j_gene: TRBJ2-1
v_gene: TRBV3-1/TRBV3-2

CDR3aa: CASSYRVGYGYTF
CDR3nt: TGTGCCAGCAGCTACAGGGTAGGGTATGGCTACACCTTC
abundance: .
d_gene: .
len: 13
j_gene: TRBJ1-2
v_gene: TRBV9

CDR3aa: CASSLDGLAGGLAKNIQYF
CDR3nt: TGTGCCAGCAGCTTAGATGGTTTAGCGGGGGGACTAGCCAAAAACATTCAGTACTTC
abundance: .
d_gene: TRBD2
len: 19
j_gene: TRBJ2-4
v_gene: TRBV7-8

CDR3aa: CASSKGGAVAGNTIYF
CDR3nt: TGTGCCAGCAGCAAAGGGGGGGCAGTCGCTGGAAACACCATATATTTT
abundance: .
d_gene: .
len: 16
j_gene: TRBJ1-3
v_gene: TRBV9

CDR3aa: CASSNNDRGISEQYF
CDR3nt: TGTGCCAGCAGCAACAACGACAGGGGGATAAGTGAGCAGTACTTC
abundance: .
d_gene: .
len: 15
j_gene: TRBJ2-7
v_gene: TRBV21-1

CDR3aa: CASSRKGTSGGGEQFF
CDR3nt: TGTGCCAGCAGTAGAAAGGGGACTAGCGGGGGGGGCGAGCAGTTCTTC
abundance: .
d_gene: TRBD2
len: 16
j_gene: TRBJ2-1
v_gene: TRBV4-2

CDR3aa: CASISRGVSGHRQETQYF
CDR3nt: TGTGCCAGCATATCCAGGGGTGTTTCGGGACACCGCCAAGAGACCCAGTACTTC
abundance: .
d_gene: .
len: 18
j_gene: TRBJ2-5
v_gene: TRBV21-1

CDR3aa: CASSQEKTGHQETQYF
CDR3nt: TGCGCCAGCAGCCAAGAGAAGACAGGACACCAAGAGACCCAGTACTTC
abundance: .
d_gene: .
len: 16
j_gene: TRBJ2-5
v_gene: TRBV4-1

CDR3aa: CASSSRINTEAFF
CDR3nt: TGTGCCAGCAGCTCGAGGATCAACACTGAAGCTTTCTTT
abundance: .
d_gene: .
len: 13
j_gene: TRBJ1-1
v_gene: TRBV7-2

CDR3aa: CASSVGLAGNNEQFF
CDR3nt: TGTGCCAGCAGCGTAGGACTAGCGGGCAACAATGAGCAGTTCTTC
abundance: .
d_gene: TRBD2
len: 15
j_gene: TRBJ2-1
v_gene: TRBV5-8

CDR3aa: CASSQELLAGAYEQYF
CDR3nt: TGTGCCAGCAGCCAAGAATTACTAGCGGGGGCCTACGAGCAGTACTTC
abundance: .
d_gene: TRBD2
len: 16
j_gene: TRBJ2-7
v_gene: TRBV4-2

CDR3aa: CASSLIGGEEVGGYTF
CDR3nt: TGTGCCAGCAGCTTAATTGGAGGAGAAGAAGTGGGGGGCTACACCTTC
abundance: once
d_gene: .
len: 16
j_gene: TRBJ1-2
v_gene: TRBV7-6

CDR3aa: CSVSSGQGAQPQHF
CDR3nt: TGCAGCGTTTCTTCAGGACAGGGGGCTCAGCCCCAGCATTTT
abundance: .
d_gene: TRBD1
len: 14
j_gene: TRBJ1-5
v_gene: TRBV29-1

CDR3aa: CASSYVENYEQYF
CDR3nt: TGTGCCAGCAGTTACGTAGAAAACTACGAGCAGTACTTC
abundance: .
d_gene: .
len: 13
j_gene: TRBJ2-7
v_gene: TRBV28

CDR3aa: CASSQTGQSELPYGYTF
CDR3nt: TGTGCCAGCAGCCAAACCGGACAGAGCGAGCTCCCCTATGGCTACACCTTC
abundance: .
d_gene: .
len: 17
j_gene: TRBJ1-2
v_gene: TRBV2

CDR3aa: CASSQEVYVETQYF
CDR3nt: TGCGCCAGCAGCCAAGAGGTCTACGTAGAGACCCAGTACTTC
abundance: .
d_gene: .
len: 14
j_gene: TRBJ2-5
v_gene: TRBV4-1

CDR3aa: CASKVNSGNTEAFF
CDR3nt: TGTGCCAGCAAAGTAAACAGCGGGAACACTGAAGCTTTCTTT
abundance: few
d_gene: .
len: 14
j_gene: TRBJ1-1
v_gene: TRBV7-9

CDR3aa: CSARSDEKLFF
CDR3nt: TGCAGTGCTAGATCTGATGAAAAACTGTTTTTT
abundance: .
d_gene: .
len: 11
j_gene: TRBJ1-4
v_gene: TRBV20-1

CDR3aa: CASSIHQGYEQFF
CDR3nt: TGTGCCAGCAGCATCCACCAGGGGTATGAGCAGTTCTTC
abundance: once
d_gene: .
len: 13
j_gene: TRBJ2-1
v_gene: TRBV9

CDR3aa: CASRKWGTSGVTGELFF
CDR3nt: TGTGCCAGCAGAAAGTGGGGGACTAGCGGGGTTACCGGGGAGCTGTTTTTT
abundance: .
d_gene: TRBD2
len: 17
j_gene: TRBJ2-2
v_gene: TRBV3-1/TRBV3-2

CDR3aa: CASRSIRGGEAFF
CDR3nt: TGTGCCAGTCGTAGTATAAGGGGGGGTGAAGCTTTCTTT
abundance: .
d_gene: .
len: 13
j_gene: TRBJ1-1
v_gene: TRBV6-5

CDR3aa: CASTPEQGSTDTQYF
CDR3nt: TGTGCCAGCACCCCGGAACAGGGAAGCACAGATACGCAGTATTTT
abundance: .
d_gene: .
len: 15
j_gene: TRBJ2-3
v_gene: TRBV7-8

CDR3aa: CASSLDRTVGQPQHF
CDR3nt: TGCGCCAGCAGCTTGGACAGGACGGTTGGGCAGCCCCAGCATTTT
abundance: once
d_gene: .
len: 15
j_gene: TRBJ1-5
v_gene: TRBV5-1